This TCR beta chain was recorded in a study of cytomegalovirus exposure and HLA in healthy donors. Concerning this clone: The antigen is unknown.

V lost 2 bases and J lost 8; bases outside the gene matches: 6. This CDR3 contains 15 residues. Germline V gene data show CDR1 as MRHNA and CDR2 as SNTAGT. The study's findings and limits: Among the CMV-associated chains, three were confirmed in vitro as specific for CMV antigens. Serostatus for CMV was the only available immune exposure information. Certain indistinguishable V segments, among them TRBV6-2 and TRBV6-3, were excluded.

In the PCR, 60 Vbeta and 13 Jbeta primers were used. The method was immunoSEQ multiplex PCR; TCRdb's version includes in-frame clones alone and lacks a portion of them. This sample has 150,000 to 200,000 clones, with roughly 70% found just once. This chain uses TRBV6-4 with TRBJ2-1; 10 nucleotides match TRBD2. The clonotype was recovered from a male donor in good health and CMV-seronegative. The sample was PBMCs. The CDR3 nucleotides are TGTGCCAGCAGTGACGGCGCTAGCGGGAGACATGAGCAGTTCTTC. The encoded protein is CASSDGASGRHEQFF.